This T cell receptor beta chain was sequenced in a study of OX40 agonist ivuxolimab in advanced cancers. On the study more broadly: Hepatocellular carcinoma, melanoma, renal cell or head and neck cancer occurred in dose-escalation patients.

After removal of 0 bases from V and 0 bases from J, the junction contained 4 bases not matched to a gene. In germline, CDR1 is LGHNA, CDR2 YNFKEQ. The CDR3 extends over 18 amino acids. Patients had blood sampled at baseline and again on cycle 4 day 1 and cycle 7 day 1. Assay used: immunoSEQ multiplex PCR; TCRdb lists only in-frame clones, some missing. The sample yields tens of thousands of clones, approximately 90% seen once. The rearrangement joins TRBV4-2 to TRBJ2-1; 11 nucleotides agree with TRBD2. The specimen was CD4+ or CD8+ T cells sorted from blood, collected in a trial of the OX40 agonist ivuxolimab. This receptor was obtained from an adult with an advanced solid tumor such as melanoma, head and neck, liver or kidney cancer. CDR3 bases: TGTGCCAGCAGCCAAGAAGTGGGGACTAGCGGCTCCTACAATGAGCAGTTCTTC. Its translation is CASSQEVGTSGSYNEQFF.